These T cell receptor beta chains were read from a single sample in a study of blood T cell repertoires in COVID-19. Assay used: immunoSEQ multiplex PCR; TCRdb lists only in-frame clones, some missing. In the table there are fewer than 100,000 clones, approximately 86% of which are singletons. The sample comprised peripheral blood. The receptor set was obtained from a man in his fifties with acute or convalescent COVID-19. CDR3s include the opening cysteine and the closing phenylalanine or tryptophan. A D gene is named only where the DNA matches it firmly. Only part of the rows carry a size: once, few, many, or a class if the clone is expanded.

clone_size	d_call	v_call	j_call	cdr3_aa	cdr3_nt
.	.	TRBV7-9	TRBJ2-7	CASSLTTVYYEQYF	TGTGCCAGCAGCCTCACCACGGTCTACTACGAGCAGTACTTC
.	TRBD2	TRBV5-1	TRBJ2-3	CASSFLLAGSGTDTQYF	TGCGCCAGCAGCTTCCTTCTAGCGGGGAGCGGGACAGATACGCAGTATTTT
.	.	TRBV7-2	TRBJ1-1	CASSPSGVESTEAFF	TGTGCCAGCAGCCCTTCAGGGGTGGAGTCCACTGAAGCTTTCTTT
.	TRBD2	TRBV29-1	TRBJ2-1	CSVEKGGRANEQFF	TGCAGCGTTGAAAAGGGCGGGAGGGCGAATGAGCAGTTCTTC
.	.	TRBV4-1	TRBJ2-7	CASSPPYNIYEQYF	TGCGCCAGCAGTCCTCCCTATAATATATACGAGCAGTACTTC
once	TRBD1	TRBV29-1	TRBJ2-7	CSVSGTGRDEQYF	TGCAGCGTCTCCGGGACAGGGAGAGACGAGCAGTACTTC
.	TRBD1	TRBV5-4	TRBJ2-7	CASSPGTGGIYEQYF	TGTGCCAGCAGCCCCGGGACAGGGGGCATCTACGAGCAGTACTTC
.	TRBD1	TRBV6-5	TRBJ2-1	CASGGTGPNEQFF	TGTGCCAGCGGGGGGACAGGGCCCAATGAGCAGTTCTTC
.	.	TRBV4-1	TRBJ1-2	CASSQGSGQFYGYTF	TGCGCCAGCAGCCAGGGCTCTGGACAGTTCTATGGCTACACCTTC
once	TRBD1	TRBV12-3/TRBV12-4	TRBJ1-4	CASRRTGAEKLFF	TGTGCCAGCAGAAGGACAGGGGCTGAAAAACTGTTTTTT
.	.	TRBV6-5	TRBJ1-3	CAAGRDGLSGNTIYF	TGTGCCGCCGGGCGGGACGGCCTCTCTGGAAACACCATATATTTT
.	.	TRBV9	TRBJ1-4	CASSVSGQGEKLFF	TGTGCCAGCAGCGTGAGTGGGCAGGGGGAAAAACTGTTTTTT
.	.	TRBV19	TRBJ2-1	CASSIWGRPYNEQFF	TGTGCCAGTAGTATTTGGGGGAGGCCGTACAATGAGCAGTTCTTC
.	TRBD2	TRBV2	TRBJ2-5	CASGGTSGTQETQYF	TGTGCCAGCGGAGGGACTAGCGGGACGCAAGAGACCCAGTACTTC
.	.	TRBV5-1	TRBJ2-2	CASSSQGPPGELFF	TGCGCCAGCAGCTCACAGGGTCCCCCGGGGGAGCTGTTTTTT
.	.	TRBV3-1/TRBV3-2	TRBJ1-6	CASSQVGVNSPLHF	TGTGCCAGCAGCCAAGTCGGAGTCAATTCACCCCTCCACTTT
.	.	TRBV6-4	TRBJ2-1	CASSGTAGLRHEQFF	TGTGCCAGCAGTGGAACTGCGGGACTGCGGCATGAGCAGTTCTTC
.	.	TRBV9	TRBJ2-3	CASSVEGTSTDTQYF	TGTGCCAGCAGCGTAGAAGGGACTAGCACAGATACGCAGTATTTT
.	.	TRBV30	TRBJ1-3	CAWSRTGHSGNTIYF	TGTGCCTGGAGTCGAACGGGACACTCTGGAAACACCATATATTTT
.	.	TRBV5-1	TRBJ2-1	CASSLGRDNEQFF	TGCGCCAGCAGCTTGGGCAGGGACAATGAGCAGTTCTTC
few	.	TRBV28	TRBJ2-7	CASIGGELREQYF	TGTGCCAGCATCGGCGGGGAGTTACGCGAGCAGTACTTC
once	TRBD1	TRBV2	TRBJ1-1	CASSEVTGVNTEAFF	TGTGCCAGCAGTGAAGTGACAGGGGTGAACACTGAAGCTTTCTTT
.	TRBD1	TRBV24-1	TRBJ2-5	CATSDPTGVETQYF	TGTGCCACCAGTGACCCGACAGGGGTGGAGACCCAGTACTTC
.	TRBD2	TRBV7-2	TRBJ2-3	CASSYGASGRGTQYF	TGTGCCAGCAGCTATGGGGCTAGCGGGAGAGGTACGCAGTATTTT
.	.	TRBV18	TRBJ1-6	CASSPGNGESPLHF	TGTGCCAGCTCACCGGGCAACGGGGAGTCACCCCTCCACTTT
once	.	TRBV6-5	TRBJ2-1	CASSFLADKGIEQFF	TGTGCCAGCAGTTTCCTAGCAGACAAAGGGATTGAGCAGTTCTTC